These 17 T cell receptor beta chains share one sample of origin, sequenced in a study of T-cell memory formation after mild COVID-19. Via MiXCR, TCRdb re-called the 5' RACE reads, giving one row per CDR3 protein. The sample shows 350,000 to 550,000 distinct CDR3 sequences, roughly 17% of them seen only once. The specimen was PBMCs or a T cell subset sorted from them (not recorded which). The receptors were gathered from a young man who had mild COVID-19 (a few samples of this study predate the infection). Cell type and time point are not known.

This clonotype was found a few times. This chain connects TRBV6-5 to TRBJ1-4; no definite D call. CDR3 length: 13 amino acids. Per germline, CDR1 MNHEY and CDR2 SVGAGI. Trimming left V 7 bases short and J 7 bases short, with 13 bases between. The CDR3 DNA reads TGTGCCAGCAAGGACCCCCCGGGTGAAAAACTGTTTTTT. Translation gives CASKDPPGEKLFF.

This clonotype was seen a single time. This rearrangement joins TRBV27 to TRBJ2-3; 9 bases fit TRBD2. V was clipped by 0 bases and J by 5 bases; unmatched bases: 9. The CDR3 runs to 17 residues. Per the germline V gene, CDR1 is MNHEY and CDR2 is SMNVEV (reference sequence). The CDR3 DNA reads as TGTGCCAGCAGTTTATCAGATCGCGGGGGGGCCGTAGATACGCAGTATTTT. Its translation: CASSLSDRGGAVDTQYF.

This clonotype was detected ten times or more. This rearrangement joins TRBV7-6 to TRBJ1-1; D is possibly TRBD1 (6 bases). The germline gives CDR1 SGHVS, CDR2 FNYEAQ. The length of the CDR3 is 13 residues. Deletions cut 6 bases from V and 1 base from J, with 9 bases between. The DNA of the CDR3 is TGTGCCAGCAGGTTGACAGGGAACACTGAAGCTTTCTTT. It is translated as CASRLTGNTEAFF.

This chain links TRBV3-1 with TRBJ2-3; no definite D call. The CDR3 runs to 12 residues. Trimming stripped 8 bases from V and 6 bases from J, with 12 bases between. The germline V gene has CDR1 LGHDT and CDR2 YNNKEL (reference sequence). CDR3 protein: CASAGWMDTQYF. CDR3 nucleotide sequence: TGTGCCAGCGCCGGGTGGATGGATACGCAGTATTTT.

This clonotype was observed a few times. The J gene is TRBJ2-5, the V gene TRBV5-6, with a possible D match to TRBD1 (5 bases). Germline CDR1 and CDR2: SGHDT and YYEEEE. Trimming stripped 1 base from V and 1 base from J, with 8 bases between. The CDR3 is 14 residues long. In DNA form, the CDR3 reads TGTGCCAGCAGCTTGTTCCAGGGCCAAGAGACCCAGTACTTC. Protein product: CASSLFQGQETQYF.

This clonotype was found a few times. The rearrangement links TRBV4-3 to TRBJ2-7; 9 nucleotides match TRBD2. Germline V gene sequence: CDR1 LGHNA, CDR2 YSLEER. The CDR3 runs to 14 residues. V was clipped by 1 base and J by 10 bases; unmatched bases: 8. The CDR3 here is CASSQVKRGAEQYF. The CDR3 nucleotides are TGCGCCAGCAGCCAAGTAAAGCGGGGGGCCGAACAGTACTTC.

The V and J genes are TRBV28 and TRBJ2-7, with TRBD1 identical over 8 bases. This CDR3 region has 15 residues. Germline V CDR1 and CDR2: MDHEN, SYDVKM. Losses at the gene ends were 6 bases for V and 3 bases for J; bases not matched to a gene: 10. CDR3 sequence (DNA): TGTGCCAGCAGCCGAGGGGGACAGGACAACTACGAGCAGTACGTC. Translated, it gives CASSRGGQDNYEQYV.

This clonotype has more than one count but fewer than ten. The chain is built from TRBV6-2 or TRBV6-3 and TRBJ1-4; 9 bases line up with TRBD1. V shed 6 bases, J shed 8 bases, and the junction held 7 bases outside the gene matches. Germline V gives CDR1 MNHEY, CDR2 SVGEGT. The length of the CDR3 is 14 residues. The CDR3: CASRATGGSEKLFF. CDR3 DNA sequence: TGTGCCAGCAGGGCGACAGGGGGATCCGAAAAACTGTTTTTT.

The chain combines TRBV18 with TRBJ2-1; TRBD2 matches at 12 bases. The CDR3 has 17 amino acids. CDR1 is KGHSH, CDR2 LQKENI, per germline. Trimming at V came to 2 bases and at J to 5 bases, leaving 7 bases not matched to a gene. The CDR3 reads CASSPRSSSGGDNEQFF. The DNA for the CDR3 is TGTGCCAGCTCACCAAGGTCTTCTAGCGGGGGGGACAATGAGCAGTTCTTC.

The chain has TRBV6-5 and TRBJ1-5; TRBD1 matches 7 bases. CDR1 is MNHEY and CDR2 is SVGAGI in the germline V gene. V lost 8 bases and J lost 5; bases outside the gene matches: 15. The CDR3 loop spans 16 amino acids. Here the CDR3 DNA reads TGTGCCAGCGGCAAGTTGACAGGGACGTCAGATCAGCCCCAGCATTTT. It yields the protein CASGKLTGTSDQPQHF.

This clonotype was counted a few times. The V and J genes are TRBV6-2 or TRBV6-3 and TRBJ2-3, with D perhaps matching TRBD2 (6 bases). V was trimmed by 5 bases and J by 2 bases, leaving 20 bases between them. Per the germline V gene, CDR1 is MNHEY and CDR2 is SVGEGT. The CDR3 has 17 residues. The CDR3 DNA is TGTGCCAGCAGTGCCTTTGGGGTAGCGGTGACCACAGATACGCAGTATTTT. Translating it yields CASSAFGVAVTTDTQYF.

CDR3 in DNA: TGTGCCATCAGTGCAAATAGCGGGGGGGCAAGGAATGAGCAGTTCTTC. Amino acid sequence: CAISANSGGARNEQFF. This rearrangement joins TRBV10-3 to TRBJ2-1; 11 positions match TRBD2. V shed 4 bases and J 7 bases; nucleotides not matched to a gene: 9. The germline V gene has CDR1 ENHRY and CDR2 SYGVKD. There are 16 residues in the CDR3.

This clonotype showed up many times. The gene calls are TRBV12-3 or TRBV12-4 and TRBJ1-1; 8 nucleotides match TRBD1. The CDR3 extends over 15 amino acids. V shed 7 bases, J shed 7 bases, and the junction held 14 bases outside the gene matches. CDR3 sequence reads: CASTRPGQGENEAFF. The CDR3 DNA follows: TGTGCCAGCACCAGGCCCGGACAGGGTGAAAATGAAGCTTTCTTT.

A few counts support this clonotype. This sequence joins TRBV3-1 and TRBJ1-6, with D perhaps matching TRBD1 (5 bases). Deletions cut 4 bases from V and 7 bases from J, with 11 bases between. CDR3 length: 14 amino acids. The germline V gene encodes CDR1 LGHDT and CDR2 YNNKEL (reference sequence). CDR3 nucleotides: TGTGCCAGCAGCCCGGGGACGGAGAATTCACCCCTCCACTTT. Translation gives CASSPGTENSPLHF.

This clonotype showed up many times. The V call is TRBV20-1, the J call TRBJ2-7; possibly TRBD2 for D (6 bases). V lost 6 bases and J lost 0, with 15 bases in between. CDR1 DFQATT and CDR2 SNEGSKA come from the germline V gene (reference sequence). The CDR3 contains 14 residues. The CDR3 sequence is CSAPPGGNSYEQYF. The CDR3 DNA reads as TGCAGTGCCCCCCCGGGCGGGAACTCCTACGAGCAGTACTTC.

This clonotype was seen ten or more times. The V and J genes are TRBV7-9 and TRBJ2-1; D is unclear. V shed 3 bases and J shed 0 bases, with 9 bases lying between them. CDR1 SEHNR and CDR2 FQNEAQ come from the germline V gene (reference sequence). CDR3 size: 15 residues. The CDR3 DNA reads TGTGCCAGCAGCTTTGGCAGGAGCTCCTACAATGAGCAGTTCTTC. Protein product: CASSFGRSSYNEQFF.

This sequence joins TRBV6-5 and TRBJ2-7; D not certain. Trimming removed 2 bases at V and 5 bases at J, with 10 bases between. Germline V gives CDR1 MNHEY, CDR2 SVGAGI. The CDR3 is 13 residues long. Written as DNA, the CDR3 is TGTGCCAGCAGTTACCCGGCTAGAGACGAGCAGTACTTC. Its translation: CASSYPARDEQYF.